The T cell receptor beta chain under discussion was sequenced for a study of regulatory T cells in long-lasting Graves disease (dated by TCRdb to the early 2020s). Background for the entire study: To count as having persistent Graves' disease, a patient had to have received antithyroid drug treatment for over 5 years with TSH receptor autoantibodies remaining persistently positive. This study used TCR sequencing and RNA sequencing of peripheral blood to compare persistent Graves' disease patients against newly diagnosed Graves' disease patients. The study took place in China and was registered as a clinical trial. A total of 35 or so samples were covered by TCR sequencing, comprising around 13 persistent and 20 newly diagnosed Graves' disease patients. Persistent Graves' disease patients in the clinical cohort had taken antithyroid drugs for around 11 years on average.

The investigation overall reported the following: Lower TCR Shannon entropy and fewer highly expanded clones were observed in persistent Graves' disease patients than in newly diagnosed patients, which suggested clonal expansion. More public clonotypes were shared among persistent patients (around 2,600) than among newly diagnosed patients (approximately 1,000). Persistent disease showed preferential use of TRBV28, TRBJ1-2 and TRBJ2-5, whereas newly diagnosed disease favored TRBV20-1 and TRBJ2-1. The small sample size was acknowledged by the authors as a limitation that may reduce accuracy. Because the primary lesion, thyroid tissue, could not be accessed, the study looked at peripheral blood alone. Sequencing and analysis were limited to the TCR beta chain.

What the time point label conveys for this sample: persistent/refractory GD, antithyroid drugs over 5 years with positive TRAb. For both TCR sequencing and RNA sequencing, RNA was extracted from PBMCs in TRIzol. Graves' disease was diagnosed according to American Thyroid Association guidelines. Patients were recruited from an endocrinology department in Xi'an, China. From each patient, approximately 9 milliliters of peripheral blood was collected into an EDTA anticoagulant tube. Ficoll Paque Plus density gradient separation was used to isolate PBMCs, and no additional T cell sorting was done. An Agilent 2100 Bioanalyzer and agarose gel were used to check RNA quality, and a NanoDrop 2000 was used to measure RNA concentration. The CDR3 runs 14 amino acids, cysteine and phenylalanine included. Left in the record is the CDR3 DNA by itself, 42 bases read in frame from the first base. From the germline V gene, CDR1 is SGHTS and CDR2 is YDEGEE. V loses 6 bases at its end and J loses 6 bases; junction bases beyond the gene matches: 3.

This clonotype was seen a handful of times. It has no known antigen specificity. No base-level quality is on record; no much larger clone is a single base apart. The library was built by means of multiplex PCR. Instrument on record: Illumina HiSeq 4000. TCR beta libraries were built with iRepertoire HTBI primers and Arm-PCR amplification of CDR3 regions. Before sequencing, the PCR products underwent gel purification. In the paper's pipeline: A total of 60 to 80 TRBV and some 13 TRBJ segments were identified across samples and were used for gene usage analysis of CDR3 amino acid clonotypes. Filtered high-quality paired reads were merged into contigs using COPE and FqMerger. BLAST was used to align contigs to IMGT TRBV, TRBD and TRBJ reference genes, and CDR3 was defined according to IMGT. Any clonotype with a frequency above 0.1% was classified as a highly expanded clone. Shannon entropy served as the measure of repertoire diversity, while the Gini coefficient captured V-J evenness. Clonotypes shared by more than one individual were considered public. In TCRdb, the public reads were trimmed at Q25 with fastp and aligned with MiXCR, with productive beta chains retained. One record per CDR3 amino acid sequence lists the most common genes and DNA. The V and J calls reflect TCRdb's pipeline rather than the authors' work. In all, the sample holds about 290,000 distinct CDR3 sequences, and 20% to 25% of those were seen once. About 61% of the sample rests with the top ten.

This chain joins TRBV5-8 to TRBJ1-6; TRBD1 aligns with 10 central bases. Sequencing used peripheral blood mononuclear cells (PBMCs), obtained when the disease was refractory, from a patient treated with antithyroid drugs. The sequence was collected from a female donor with Graves disease. In nucleotides, the sequence is TGTGCCAGCACCAGACAGGGGGCTAATTCACCCCTCCACTTT. It translates as CASTRQGANSPLHF.